A selection of T cell receptor beta chains follows, all from one sample in a study of cytomegalovirus exposure and HLA in healthy donors. Sequenced by immunoSEQ multiplex PCR; TCRdb stores in-frame clones only, minus some. In the table there are roughly 150,000 clones, 82% of which are singletons. The specimen sequenced was PBMCs. The receptors were gathered from a girl under 18 in good health and CMV-seropositive. Both conserved end residues are part of each CDR3.

j_gene,v_gene,CDR3aa
TRBJ2-7,TRBV5-6,CASSLGAGAYEQYF
TRBJ2-1,TRBV10-3,CAISESSMGAGRGEQFF
TRBJ2-7,TRBV7-9,CASSSSREAYEQYF
TRBJ2-4,TRBV4-3,CASSQEPPGGAKNIQYF
TRBJ1-1,TRBV28,CASSYPNPGTEAFF
TRBJ1-4,TRBV7-2,CASSLQTGISEKLFF
TRBJ2-5,TRBV7-2,CASTASGVQETQYF
TRBJ2-1,TRBV27,CASSLHPGLAGDEQFF
TRBJ1-5,TRBV6-1,CASSEAGLGNQPQHF
TRBJ2-2,TRBV28,CASTPSRGGGTGGLGELFF
TRBJ2-3,TRBV28,CASSPDRVRTDTQYF
TRBJ2-5,TRBV5-1,CASSSGTRHETQYF
TRBJ2-2,TRBV27,CASSLSQGAGELFF
TRBJ1-1,TRBV10-3,CAIGARTGSTEAFF
TRBJ2-3,TRBV6-5,CASSYEPGLAYTQYF
TRBJ2-1,TRBV9,CASSVTSGGGPGEQFF
TRBJ1-2,TRBV7-9,CASSRGGESYGYTF
TRBJ1-1,TRBV28,CASSLPREANTEAFF
TRBJ2-7,TRBV9,CASKEAHEQYF
TRBJ1-1,TRBV2,CALGAGRTEAFF
TRBJ2-2,TRBV27,CASSFKGALNTGELFF
TRBJ1-4,TRBV18,CASSPRTGVDEKLFF
TRBJ2-5,TRBV4-3,CASSQDSGTSGGETQYF
TRBJ2-7,TRBV4-1,CASSQDWEGLVYEQYF
TRBJ1-1,TRBV5-6,CASRPTGYTEAFF
TRBJ2-7,TRBV10-3,CAISGTGPREQYF
TRBJ1-1,TRBV30,CAWSLLLNTEAFF
TRBJ1-4,TRBV6-5,CASSRDRGENEKLFF
TRBJ1-1,TRBV11-3,CASSLDTDTEAFF
TRBJ2-1,TRBV27,CASSRGILAGGPPSYNEQFF
TRBJ2-2,TRBV28,CALQGSTGELFF
TRBJ2-7,TRBV10-1,CASSESRSYEQYF
TRBJ1-4,TRBV5-1,CASGLTGYEEKLFF
TRBJ2-1,TRBV28,CASSFYLSSGPRSSYNEQFF
TRBJ2-3,TRBV30,CAWNKQGTSTDTQYF
TRBJ2-1,TRBV25-1,CASSESASGSRYNEQFF
TRBJ1-1,TRBV11-3,CASSLGGQDEAFF
TRBJ2-3,TRBV12-5,CASGHSGDPSTDTQYF
TRBJ2-5,TRBV19,CASSISAGGKTQYF
TRBJ1-1,TRBV7-3,CASSPSRGGQAFF
TRBJ1-4,TRBV29-1,CSAADRGSEKLFF
TRBJ2-7,TRBV6-5,CASSLTRSRPYEQYF
TRBJ1-1,TRBV4-3,CASSHQDSNTEAFF
TRBJ2-7,TRBV7-9,CASSNNYEQYF
TRBJ2-7,TRBV19,CASSPGAGGYEQYF
TRBJ1-2,TRBV28,CASSFRDRGRGERGYTF
TRBJ1-2,TRBV5-1,CASSPNPPGQGHYGYTF
TRBJ1-2,TRBV11-2,CASSPPGLGSGYTF
TRBJ2-1,TRBV2,CASTRGQFYNEQFF
TRBJ1-3,TRBV7-8,CASSGPIRDTIYF
TRBJ2-5,TRBV7-9,CACGIEAEETQYF
TRBJ1-1,TRBV19,CATIDSRMNTEAFF